Presented here are 9 T cell receptor beta chains from one specimen sequenced in a study of a mutant IDH1 vaccine in newly diagnosed glioma (dated by TCRdb to about 2021). The antigens for these receptors are not known. Taken with the paper, the label for time point translates to: week 23, last vaccination. A 20-mer mutant IDH1 peptide at 300 micrograms in Montanide made up each vaccine dose, which was injected subcutaneously together with topical imiquimod. Receptor libraries were prepared by the immunoSEQ multiplex PCR assay. TCRdb stores this immuneACCESS table with in-frame sequences only. Part of the clones is absent; in the studies checked, under half of the shortfall reflects unresolved V genes, and no reason is known for the rest. This sample gives approximately 81,000 clones in total; over 75% of them show up just once. Together, the top ten hold 2% to 2.5% of the sample. Sequencing was performed on PBMCs, taken from a glioma patient whose treatment included an IDH1 peptide vaccine. The origin of the receptors is a man under 40 with glioma. Some clones in this sample may be carry-over from other donors' samples.

This clone occurred once. This CDR3 is CATSSGLAGSYEQYF. CDR3 DNA: TGTGCCACCAGCAGCGGACTAGCGGGCTCCTACGAGCAGTACTTC. The chain is built from TRBV15 and TRBJ2-7, with 11 bases fitting TRBD2. Germline assignment: CDR1 LNHNV and CDR2 YYDKDF (reference sequence). The junction had 1 base not matched to a gene; V was cut back by 3 bases and J by 0 bases. This CDR3 spans 15 amino acids.

V is TRBV6-1 and J is TRBJ2-5; 8 bases are a match to TRBD1. The CDR3 consists of 15 residues. With 6 bases clipped from V and 5 bases from J, the junction kept 11 bases outside the gene matches. Germline loops: CDR1 MNHNS, CDR2 SASEGT. CDR3 sequence reads: CASRNFWTGFETQYF. In nucleotides, the CDR3 is TGTGCCAGCAGAAACTTTTGGACAGGGTTTGAGACCCAGTACTTC.

A few counts support this clone. The rearrangement links TRBV4-2 to TRBJ1-1; 7 positions match TRBD1. V was pared by 1 base and J by 2 bases, with 4 bases of the junction left unmatched. The CDR3 covers 15 residues. CDR1 is LGHNA, CDR2 YNFKEQ, per germline. This chain's CDR3 is CASSQGDRENTEAFF. The CDR3, as DNA: TGTGCCAGCAGCCAAGGTGACAGGGAAAACACTGAAGCTTTCTTT.

The chain carries TRBV23-1 and TRBJ2-3; 13 positions agree with TRBD2. TRBV23-1 is given ORF status, its function remaining uncertain. The CDR3 has 15 residues. Trimming took 5 bases from V and 6 from J; bases not matched to a gene: 5. CDR3 bases: TGCGCCAGCAGTGGACTAGCGGGGGTAACGGATACGCAGTATTTT. Its protein is CASSGLAGVTDTQYF.

The J gene is TRBJ2-1, the V gene TRBV5-1; 8 bases align to TRBD1. Germline V gene data show CDR1 as SGHRS and CDR2 as YFSETQ. V trimming: 7 bases; J trimming: 12 bases; junction bases outside the gene matches: 12. This CDR3 is built from 13 residues. CDR3 nucleotides: TGCGCCAGCGGGTCTATGTATGGGACAGGGCAGTTCTTC. Protein: CASGSMYGTGQFF.

The CDR3 nucleotides read TGTGCCAGCAGTGACGGCGACGGGACAGGGCAACGGTACTTC. Translating it yields CASSDGDGTGQRYF. V and J are TRBV6-1 and TRBJ2-7; 9 bases are shared with TRBD1. The CDR3 is 14 residues long. Germline values: CDR1 MNHNS, CDR2 SASEGT. Unmatched junction bases numbered 12, after V lost 3 bases and J lost 12 bases.

This chain links TRBV10-3 with TRBJ2-6; 9 nucleotides line up with TRBD1. CDR3 size: 17 residues. V shed 3 bases, J shed 2 bases, and the junction held 5 bases outside the gene matches. Germline CDR1 reads ENHRY; CDR2 reads SYGVKD. CDR3 protein: CAISEGTGTPGANVLTF. The DNA for the CDR3 is TGTGCCATCAGTGAAGGGACAGGGACTCCTGGGGCCAACGTCCTGACTTTC.

The CDR3 sequence is CASSEDNGGPTQPQHF. As DNA, the CDR3 is TGTGCCAGCAGTGAAGATAATGGGGGGCCCACTCAGCCCCAGCATTTT. This chain connects TRBV6-1 to TRBJ1-5; maybe TRBD1 (6 bases). This CDR3 region has 16 residues. V lost 1 base, J lost 6 bases, and 16 bases lay in between. Germline CDR1 is MNHNS and CDR2 is SASEGT.

The chain employs TRBV19 and TRBJ1-5; D not certain. The germline CDR1 and CDR2 sequences are LNHDA and SQIVND (reference sequence). The CDR3 length is 13 residues. V shed 9 bases and J shed 6 bases, with 15 bases lying between them. The CDR3 here is CASVVRPGQPQHF. The CDR3 bases are TGTGCCAGCGTCGTGAGGCCAGGTCAGCCCCAGCATTTT. Together with reference TRBV19 and TRBJ1-5, the CDR3 gives the full variable domain: DGGITQSPKYLFRKEGQNVTLSCEQNLNHDAMYWYRQDPGQGLRLIYYSQIVNDFQKGDIAEGYSVSREKKESFPLTVTSAQKNPTAFYLCASVVRPGQPQHFGDGTRLSIL.